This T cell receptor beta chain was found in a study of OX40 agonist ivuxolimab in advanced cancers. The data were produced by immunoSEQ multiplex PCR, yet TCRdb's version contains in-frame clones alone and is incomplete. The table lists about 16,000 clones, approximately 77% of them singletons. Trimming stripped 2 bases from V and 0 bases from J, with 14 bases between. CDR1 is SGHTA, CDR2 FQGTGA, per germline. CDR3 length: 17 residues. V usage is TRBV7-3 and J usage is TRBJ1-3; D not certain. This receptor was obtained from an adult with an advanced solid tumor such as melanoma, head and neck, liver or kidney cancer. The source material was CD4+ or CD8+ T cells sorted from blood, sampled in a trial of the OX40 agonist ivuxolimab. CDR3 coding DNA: TGTGCCAGCAGCTTAGCGAAGGAGGGCTTCTCTGGAAACACCATATATTTT. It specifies CASSLAKEGFSGNTIYF.